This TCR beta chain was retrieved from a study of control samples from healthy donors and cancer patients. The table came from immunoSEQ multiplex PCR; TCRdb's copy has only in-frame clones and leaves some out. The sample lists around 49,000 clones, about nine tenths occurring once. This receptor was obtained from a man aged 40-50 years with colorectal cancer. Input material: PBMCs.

The CDR3 DNA reads TGTGCCAGCAGCTTTTCCCAAACAAGGGAAAAACTGTTTTTT. This gives the protein CASSFSQTREKLFF. The V gene is TRBV7-9, the J gene TRBJ1-4; no firm D call. Between the trimmed V and J ends, which lost 3 bases and 8 bases, there was a span of 13 bases. There are 14 residues in the CDR3. Germline V lookup: CDR1 SEHNR, CDR2 FQNEAQ (reference sequence). The full variable domain, in which reference TRBV7-9 and TRBJ1-4 provide the parts outside the CDR3, is DTGVSQNPRHKITKRGQNVTFRCDPISEHNRLYWYRQTLGQGPEFLTYFQNEAQLEKSRLLSDRFSAERPKGSFSTLEIQRTEQGDSAMYLCASSFSQTREKLFFGSGTQLSVL.